These 25 T cell receptor beta chains share one sample of origin, sequenced in a study of OX40 agonist ivuxolimab in advanced cancers. The assay was immunoSEQ multiplex PCR, and TCRdb's table has in-frame clones only and misses some. Of 25,000 or so clones in the sample, about 85% are singletons; the top ten hold over 11%. The sample in question was CD4+ or CD8+ T cells sorted from blood, obtained in a trial of the OX40 agonist ivuxolimab. The receptors derive from an adult with an advanced solid tumor such as melanoma, head and neck, liver or kidney cancer.

The rearrangement joins TRBV4-3 to TRBJ1-5, with 8 bases identical to TRBD1. CDR1 is LGHNA, CDR2 YSLEER, per germline. The length of the CDR3 is 19 residues. V trimming: 3 bases; J trimming: 0 bases; junction bases outside the gene matches: 13. CDR3 protein: CASSQSPGQGQYSNQPQHF. CDR3 DNA sequence: TGCGCCAGCAGCCAGAGCCCTGGACAGGGACAATATAGCAATCAGCCCCAGCATTTT.

This chain joins TRBV6-6 and TRBJ1-1, with D perhaps matching TRBD1 (6 bases). In germline, CDR1 is MNHNY, CDR2 SVGAGI (reference sequence). V dropped 7 bases and J dropped 5 bases, with 14 bases sitting between them. The CDR3 totals 13 residues. CDR3 protein: CASNRVRNTEAFF. In DNA, the CDR3 is TGTGCCAGCAACAGGGTAAGGAATACTGAAGCTTTCTTT.

The CDR3, as DNA: TGTGCCAGTAGTATCCCAAGCGAGGGGGGGGATACGCAGTATTTT. As protein: CASSIPSEGGDTQYF. The chain recombines TRBV19 with TRBJ2-3; tentative D call: TRBD2 (7 bases). The CDR3 runs to 15 residues. Trimming took 3 bases from V and 6 from J, leaving 16 bases between them. The germline V gene has CDR1 LNHDA and CDR2 SQIVND (reference sequence).

The CDR3 sequence: CASSLGQRDGYTF. CDR3 coding DNA: TGTGCCAGCAGCTTAGGCCAAAGGGATGGCTACACCTTC. The chain uses TRBV7-8 and TRBJ1-2, with D unresolved. V dropped 1 base and J dropped 6 bases, with 9 bases sitting between them. From germline, CDR1 is SGHVS and CDR2 FQNEAQ. This CDR3 is 13 amino acids long.

Note on this clone: An end of the junction differs from the germline gene, which may be a read error. J is TRBJ1-6 and V is TRBV5-3, with D possibly matching TRBD1 (5 bases). TRBV5-3 is identified as an open reading frame with a role that is uncertain. The CDR3 is 12 residues long. The CDR3 protein is CASSLGAPPLHF. The CDR3 nucleotides read TGTGCCAGCAGCTTAGGGGCTCCCCCCCTCCACTTT.

CDR3 sequence: CASSQPGTDYGYTF. The CDR3 DNA is TGCGCCAGCAGCCAACCCGGGACAGACTATGGCTACACCTTC. The J gene is TRBJ1-2, the V gene TRBV4-1; 7 bases line up with TRBD1. Germline V gives CDR1 MGHRA, CDR2 YSYEKL. The trim removed 2 bases at V and 3 bases at J, leaving 3 bases unmatched. The CDR3 has 14 amino acids.

V is TRBV5-8 and J is TRBJ2-7; D possibly corresponds to TRBD1 (5 bases). V gave up 5 bases and J gave up 3 bases, with 15 bases separating them. This CDR3 spans 14 amino acids. Germline V lookup: CDR1 SGHTS, CDR2 YDEGEE. CDR3 residues: CASSSRQSIYEQYF. The CDR3, as DNA: TGTGCCAGCAGTTCCCGACAGTCAATCTACGAGCAGTACTTC.

The sample holds a few counts of this clone. The chain recombines TRBV7-9 with TRBJ1-6; maybe TRBD1 (5 bases). Trimming removed 0 bases at V and 8 bases at J, with 8 bases between. CDR1 and CDR2 (germline): SEHNR, FQNEAQ (reference sequence). This CDR3 has 14 amino acids. The CDR3 DNA follows: TGTGCCAGCAGCTTAGCCCCAGGGTATTCACCCCTCCACTTT. This translates into CASSLAPGYSPLHF.

The chain carries TRBV7-2 and TRBJ1-4, with TRBD1 identical over 7 bases. Germline values: CDR1 SGHTA, CDR2 FQGNSA. The J segment lost 0 bases and the V segment lost 6 bases, leaving 4 bases of the junction unmatched. There are 15 residues in the CDR3. The CDR3: CASRSGTATNEKLFF. The CDR3 coding sequence is TGTGCCAGCAGGTCCGGGACAGCAACTAATGAAAAACTGTTTTTT.

The V and J genes are TRBV7-9 and TRBJ2-1; tentatively, D is TRBD1 (6 bases). This CDR3 contains 16 residues. The germline gives CDR1 SEHNR, CDR2 FQNEAQ (reference sequence). V gave up 5 bases and J gave up 2 bases, with 16 bases separating them. For the CDR3, the DNA is TGTGCCAGCAGCCAGTCTGGGGACATAACCTACAATGAGCAGTTCTTC. It yields the protein CASSQSGDITYNEQFF.

J is TRBJ2-7 and V is TRBV28; the D is unclear. The V end was cut by 4 bases, the J end by 2 bases, with 15 bases between. Germline V gives CDR1 MDHEN, CDR2 SYDVKM. The CDR3 spans 15 residues. As DNA, the CDR3 is TGTGCCAGCAGTTCCGGACGGCCTCCCCCCTACGAGCAGTACTTC. Residues: CASSSGRPPPYEQYF.

The rearrangement joins TRBV7-8 to TRBJ2-1, with 7 bases identical to TRBD1. J was trimmed by 6 bases and V by 4 bases; bases with no gene match: 0. The CDR3 totals 12 residues. Germline CDR1 SGHVS, CDR2 FQNEAQ. This CDR3 is CASSSGGNEQFF. The CDR3 DNA sequence: TGTGCCAGCAGCTCAGGGGGCAATGAGCAGTTCTTC.

This chain connects TRBV9 to TRBJ2-7, with 10 positions matching TRBD1. The CDR3 has 15 amino acids. V trimming: 0 bases; J trimming: 5 bases; junction bases outside the gene matches: 5. Germline V gene data show CDR1 as SGDLS and CDR2 as YYNGEE. CDR3: CASSVGDRGRHEQYF. The CDR3 coding sequence is TGTGCCAGCAGCGTAGGGGACAGGGGTCGGCACGAGCAGTACTTC.

The rearrangement uses TRBV6-6 and TRBJ2-1; possible D gene TRBD1, 5 bases. This CDR3 has 14 amino acids. The germline V gene has CDR1 MNHNY and CDR2 SVGAGI (reference sequence). V shed 4 bases and J shed 4 bases, with 11 bases lying between them. The CDR3 nucleotides are TGTGCCAGCAGTTCCAGTGCAGGGTACAATGAGCAGTTCTTC. Its translation is CASSSSAGYNEQFF.

The rearrangement joins TRBV6-5 to TRBJ2-7; D is unresolved. With 5 bases removed from V and 1 base from J, the gap between germline ends came to 9 bases. Germline CDR1 reads MNHEY; CDR2 reads SVGAGI. The CDR3 loop spans 13 amino acids. CDR3 DNA sequence: TGTGCCAGCAGTGCAGGATATTCCTACGAGCAGTACTTC. Translated, it gives CASSAGYSYEQYF.

The CDR3 protein is CASSYGGGGYEQYF. Here the CDR3 DNA reads TGTGCCAGCAGTTACGGGGGCGGCGGATACGAGCAGTACTTC. The rearrangement links TRBV6-6 to TRBJ2-7; TRBD1 might be the D (6 bases). Germline loops: CDR1 MNHNY, CDR2 SVGAGI (reference sequence). The germline V and J ends were trimmed by 2 bases and 4 bases, with 12 bases remaining between them. The CDR3 spans 14 residues.

The rearrangement joins TRBV4-3 to TRBJ1-2, with D possibly TRBD1 on 5 matching bases. The CDR3 runs to 15 residues. The germline V and J ends were trimmed by 0 bases and 3 bases, with 11 bases remaining between them. The germline gives CDR1 LGHNA, CDR2 YSLEER. The CDR3 loop reads CASSQDGGGDYGYTF. CDR3 DNA: TGCGCCAGCAGCCAAGATGGTGGAGGGGACTATGGCTACACCTTC.

This CDR3 reads CAIGLATYNEQFF. The CDR3, as DNA: TGTGCCATCGGACTAGCGACCTACAATGAGCAGTTCTTC. This rearrangement joins TRBV2 to TRBJ2-1; the match to TRBD2 covers 9 bases. V gave up 10 bases and J gave up 2 bases; unmatched junction bases: 3. This CDR3 is built from 13 residues. The V gene's germline CDR1 is SNHLY and CDR2 FYNNEI.

The J gene is TRBJ1-1, the V gene TRBV5-6; the D is unclear. V was trimmed by 5 bases and J by 8 bases, leaving 16 bases between them. This CDR3 has 13 amino acids. Germline CDR1 and CDR2: SGHDT and YYEEEE. CDR3 DNA: TGTGCCAGCAGTCGTTCGGGGAAGCGGGAAGCTTTCTTT. Translation: CASSRSGKREAFF.

The V call is TRBV13, the J call TRBJ1-1; 7 nucleotides align to TRBD1. Germline CDR1 PRHDT, CDR2 FYEKMQ (reference sequence). The CDR3 totals 14 residues. Germline trimming cut 0 bases from V and 5 bases from J; bases unmatched to any gene: 3. CDR3 amino acids: CASSLGQGGTEAFF. DNA of the CDR3: TGTGCCAGCAGCTTAGGCCAGGGGGGAACTGAAGCTTTCTTT.

The chain carries TRBV5-6 and TRBJ2-1, with D tentatively TRBD1 (5 bases). Germline V gene data show CDR1 as SGHDT and CDR2 as YYEEEE. The CDR3 runs 14 residues. V gave up 2 bases and J gave up 0 bases, with 6 bases separating them. This CDR3 is CASSFQGSYNEQFF. CDR3 bases: TGTGCCAGCAGCTTTCAGGGCTCCTACAATGAGCAGTTCTTC. The variable domain in full, with the rest retrieved from reference TRBV5-6 and TRBJ2-1, is DAGVTQSPTHLIKTRGQQVTLRCSPKSGHDTVSWYQQALGQGPQFIFQYYEEEERQRGNFPDRFSGHQFPNYSSELNVNALLLGDSALYLCASSFQGSYNEQFFGPGTRLTVL.

V is TRBV4-1 and J is TRBJ2-1; 9 bases are a match to TRBD1. Trimming cost V 1 base and J 8 bases; bases outside gene matches: 9. This CDR3 region has 16 residues. Germline V gene sequence: CDR1 MGHRA, CDR2 YSYEKL. The CDR3 nucleotides are TGCGCCAGCAGCCAAGGGTGGGGACAGGGAACAGATGAGCAGTTCTTC. Protein product: CASSQGWGQGTDEQFF.

The J gene is TRBJ1-3, the V gene TRBV4-1; no clear D. The CDR3 covers 14 residues. V gave up 3 bases and J gave up 0 bases, with 6 bases separating them. Germline CDR1 and CDR2: MGHRA and YSYEKL. The CDR3 DNA is TGCGCCAGCAGCCATCCCTTCTCTGGAAACACCATATATTTT. Its protein product is CASSHPFSGNTIYF.

The J gene is TRBJ2-3, the V gene TRBV5-4; 8 bases align to TRBD1. CDR1 and CDR2 from the germline V gene are SGHNT and YYREEE (reference sequence). This CDR3 comprises 15 residues. V lost 5 bases and J lost 2; bases outside the gene matches: 7. DNA for the CDR3: TGTGCCAGCAGTTATTCGGACAGGGTCACAGATACGCAGTATTTT. This encodes CASSYSDRVTDTQYF. Combining the CDR3 with reference TRBV5-4 and TRBJ2-3 gives the whole variable domain ETGVTQSPTHLIKTRGQQVTLRCSSQSGHNTVSWYQQALGQGPQFIFQYYREEENGRGNFPPRFSGLQFPNYSSELNVNALELDDSALYLCASSYSDRVTDTQYFGPGTRLTVL.

This sequence joins TRBV10-1 and TRBJ2-3; TRBD1 is a possible D gene (7 bases). V dropped 6 bases and J dropped 7 bases, with 14 bases sitting between them. The CDR3 loop spans 13 amino acids. The germline gives CDR1 WNHNN, CDR2 SYGVQD (reference sequence). In DNA form, the CDR3 reads TGCGCCAGCAGCGCGGGACAGATTAATACGCAGTATTTT. This codes for CASSAGQINTQYF.